A selection of T cell receptor beta chains follows, all from one sample in a study of blood T cell repertoires in COVID-19. The protocol was immunoSEQ multiplex PCR, while the TCRdb copy is restricted to in-frame clones and leaves out a portion. The sample yields fewer than 50,000 clones, 55% to 75% seen once. The sample taken for sequencing was peripheral blood. The receptors were sampled from a man older than 75 with acute or convalescent COVID-19. Each CDR3 is given without its conserved first and last residue. A row's size may be missing; if present it is once, few, many or a size class.

V gene	clone size	CDR3 protein
TRBV14	.	ASSQGWTSGEQY
TRBV5-6	.	ASSPPNSYEQY
TRBV6-1	.	ASSVGTGSEYSPLH
TRBV11-2	.	ASSPSYGYT
TRBV9	few	ASSVGPGGGLETQY
TRBV11-1	.	ASSPVEGQPQH
TRBV6-2/TRBV6-3	.	ASSYFGDYEQF
TRBV30	.	AWSRGGTNEKLF
TRBV6-1	once	ASSETVDTNYGYT
TRBV9	.	ASSVASSGGTGELF
TRBV18	.	ASSPRQGDLYEQY
TRBV5-4	.	ASSLKRGTTEDEQF
TRBV29-1	once	SVARQGLGEKLF
TRBV7-2	.	ASSLARGTEAF
TRBV27	.	ASLSPARGTGELF
TRBV13	many	ASSFGVSGNTIY
TRBV24-1	.	ATSDPGQASNEQF
TRBV11-2	many	ASTGGQETSYEQY
TRBV5-1	once	ASSLTGELNSPLH
TRBV3-1/TRBV3-2	many	ASSHILGQRGYEQY
TRBV5-1	.	ASTDRGGVGNTEAF
TRBV18	.	ASSPAGDRAAF
TRBV5-1	.	ASSFGGVGTDTQY
TRBV19	.	ASSPRTERPGELF
TRBV6-5	.	ASRNIGQGHYEQY
TRBV18	.	ASSPRGSGGNTGELF
TRBV11-2	.	ASSLEAAHSGNTIY
TRBV7-9	.	ASSIPTGDYNSPLH
TRBV5-4	.	ASSPDRQGKHEQF
TRBV5-4	.	ASSLDGTGAYGYT
TRBV9	.	ASSVDGQGPQPQH
TRBV19	.	ASSIGWGGQPQH
TRBV7-9	.	ASGGVNYGYT
TRBV5-4	.	ASSLEGRGEAF
TRBV4-1	few	ASSHSGTGESNTEAF
TRBV15	.	ATSRPRTGVVYNEQF
TRBV7-2	few	ASSLARGGLNEKLF
TRBV19	.	ASITPGAGTEAF
TRBV7-8	.	ASSLAQVNYGYT
TRBV7-2	.	ASSSPGVAGAREQY
TRBV7-9	.	ASSSRQENTEAF
TRBV5-6	.	ASSSSGWATYGYT
TRBV15	.	ATSRDLRGPQDTQY
TRBV7-8	.	ASSSGQGTSWSGNTIY
TRBV28	few	ASSPWGLAGDSYEQY
TRBV10-2	.	ASSEGLGIGANEKLF
TRBV10-3	.	AISRTSYEQY
TRBV30	.	AWNQAGGSYEQY
TRBV11-3	.	ASSLDNRGYGYT
TRBV10-1	.	ASSEGQGTGTEAF
TRBV5-1	few	ASSLVAGEETQY
TRBV10-3	once	AISAGGSPYNSPLH
TRBV5-6	.	ASSVDNYGYT
TRBV7-7	few	ASSLGAGGHQETQY